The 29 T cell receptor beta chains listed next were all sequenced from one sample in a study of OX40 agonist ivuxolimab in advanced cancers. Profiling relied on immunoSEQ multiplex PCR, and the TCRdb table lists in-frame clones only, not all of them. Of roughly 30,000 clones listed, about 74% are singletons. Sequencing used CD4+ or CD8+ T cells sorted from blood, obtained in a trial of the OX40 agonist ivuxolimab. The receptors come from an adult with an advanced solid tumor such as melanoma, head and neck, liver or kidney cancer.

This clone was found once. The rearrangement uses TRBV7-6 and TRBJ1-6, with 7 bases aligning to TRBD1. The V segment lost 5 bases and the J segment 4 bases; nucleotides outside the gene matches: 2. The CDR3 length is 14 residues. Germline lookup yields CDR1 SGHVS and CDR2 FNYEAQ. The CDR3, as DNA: TGTGCCAGCAGCGTGGGACAGTATAATTCACCCCTCCACTTT. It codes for CASSVGQYNSPLHF. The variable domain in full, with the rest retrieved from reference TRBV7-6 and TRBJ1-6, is GAGVSQSPRYKVTKRGQDVALRCDPISGHVSLYWYRQALGQGPEFLTYFNYEAQQDKSGLPNDRFSAERPEGSISTLTIQRTEQRDSAMYRCASSVGQYNSPLHFGNGTRLTVT.

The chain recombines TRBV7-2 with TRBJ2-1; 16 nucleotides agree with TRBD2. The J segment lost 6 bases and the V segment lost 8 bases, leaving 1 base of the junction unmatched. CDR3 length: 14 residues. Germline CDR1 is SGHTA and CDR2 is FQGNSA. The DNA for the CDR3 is TGTGCCAGCGGGACTAGCGGGGGGGCCAATGAGCAGTTCTTC. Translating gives CASGTSGGANEQFF.

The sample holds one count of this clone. In DNA, the CDR3 is TGTGCCAGTAGCGTTATTACCTCTGGGGCCAACGTCCTGACTTTC. This sequence encodes CASSVITSGANVLTF. The V call is TRBV19, the J call TRBJ2-6; D unclear. Germline CDR1 LNHDA, CDR2 SQIVND (reference sequence). This CDR3 has 15 amino acids. Trimming left V 6 bases short and J 0 bases short, with 9 bases between. Full variable domain (rest looked up from reference TRBV19 and TRBJ2-6): DGGITQSPKYLFRKEGQNVTLSCEQNLNHDAMYWYRQDPGQGLRLIYYSQIVNDFQKGDIAEGYSVSREKKESFPLTVTSAQKNPTAFYLCASSVITSGANVLTFGAGSRLTVL.

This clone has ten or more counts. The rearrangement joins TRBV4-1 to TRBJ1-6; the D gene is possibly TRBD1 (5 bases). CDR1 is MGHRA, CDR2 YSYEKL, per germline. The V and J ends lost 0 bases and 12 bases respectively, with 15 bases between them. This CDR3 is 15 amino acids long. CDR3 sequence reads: CASSQEGKGRGPLHF. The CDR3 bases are TGCGCCAGCAGCCAAGAGGGGAAGGGGAGGGGACCCCTCCACTTT.

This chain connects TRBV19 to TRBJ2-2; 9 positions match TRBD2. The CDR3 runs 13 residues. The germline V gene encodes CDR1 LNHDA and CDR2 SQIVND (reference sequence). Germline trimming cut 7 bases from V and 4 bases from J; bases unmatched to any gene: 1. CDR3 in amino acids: CASNSGGTGELFF. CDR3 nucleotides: TGTGCCAGTAATAGCGGGGGCACCGGGGAGCTGTTTTTT.

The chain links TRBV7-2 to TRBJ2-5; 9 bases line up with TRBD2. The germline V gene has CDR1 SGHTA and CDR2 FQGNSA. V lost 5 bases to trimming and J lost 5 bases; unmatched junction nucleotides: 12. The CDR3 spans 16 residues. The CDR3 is CASSPGAGGLIETQYF. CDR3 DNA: TGTGCCAGCAGCCCCGGCGCGGGGGGGCTAATCGAGACCCAGTACTTC.

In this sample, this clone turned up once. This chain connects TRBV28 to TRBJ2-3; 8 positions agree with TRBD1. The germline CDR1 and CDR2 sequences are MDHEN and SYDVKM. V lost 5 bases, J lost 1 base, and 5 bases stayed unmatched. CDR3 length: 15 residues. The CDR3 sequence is CASSVPGQGTDTQYF. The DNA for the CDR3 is TGTGCCAGCAGTGTACCGGGACAGGGCACAGATACGCAGTATTTT.

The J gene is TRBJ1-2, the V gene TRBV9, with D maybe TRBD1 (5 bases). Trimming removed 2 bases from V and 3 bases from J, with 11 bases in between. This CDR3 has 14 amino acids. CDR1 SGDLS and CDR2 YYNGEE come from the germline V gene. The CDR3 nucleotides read TGTGCCAGCAGCGTGGGCAGGGCCCACTATGGCTACACCTTC. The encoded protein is CASSVGRAHYGYTF.

The CDR3 protein is CASSRAGGPLETQYF. CDR3 in DNA: TGTGCCAGCAGCAGAGCGGGGGGGCCTCTGGAGACCCAGTACTTC. The chain uses TRBV9 and TRBJ2-5; 10 bases fit TRBD2. The CDR3 contains 15 residues. Germline-derived CDR1 and CDR2 are SGDLS and YYNGEE. V lost 4 bases and J lost 5; bases outside the gene matches: 8.

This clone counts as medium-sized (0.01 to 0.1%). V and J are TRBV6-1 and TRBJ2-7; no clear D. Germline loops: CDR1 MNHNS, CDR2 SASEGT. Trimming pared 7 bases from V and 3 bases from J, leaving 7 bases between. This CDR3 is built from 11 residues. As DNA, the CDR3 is TGTGCCAGCATAATCGGCTACGAGCAGTACTTC. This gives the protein CASIIGYEQYF.

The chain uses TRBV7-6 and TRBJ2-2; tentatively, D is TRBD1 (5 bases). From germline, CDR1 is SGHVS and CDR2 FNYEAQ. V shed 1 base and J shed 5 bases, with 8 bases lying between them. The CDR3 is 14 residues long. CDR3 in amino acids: CASSLGTQTGELFF. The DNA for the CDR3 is TGTGCCAGCAGCTTAGGGACACAAACCGGGGAGCTGTTTTTT.

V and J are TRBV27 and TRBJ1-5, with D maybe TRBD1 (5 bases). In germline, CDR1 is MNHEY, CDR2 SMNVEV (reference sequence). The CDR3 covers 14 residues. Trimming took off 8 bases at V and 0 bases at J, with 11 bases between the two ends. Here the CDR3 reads CASALRDSNQPQHF. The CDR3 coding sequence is TGTGCCAGCGCCCTCAGGGATAGCAATCAGCCCCAGCATTTT.

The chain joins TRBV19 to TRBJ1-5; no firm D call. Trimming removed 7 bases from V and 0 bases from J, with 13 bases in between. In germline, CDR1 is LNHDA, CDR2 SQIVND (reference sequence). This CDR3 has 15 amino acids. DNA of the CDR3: TGTGCCAGTACGGAGCAGAACCATAGCAATCAGCCCCAGCATTTT. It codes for CASTEQNHSNQPQHF.

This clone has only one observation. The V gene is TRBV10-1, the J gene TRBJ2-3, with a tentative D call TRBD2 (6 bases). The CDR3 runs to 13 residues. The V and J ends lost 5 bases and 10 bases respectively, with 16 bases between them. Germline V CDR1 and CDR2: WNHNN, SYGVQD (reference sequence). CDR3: CASSRDFGGAQYF. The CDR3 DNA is TGCGCCAGCAGTAGGGACTTCGGGGGAGCGCAGTATTTT.

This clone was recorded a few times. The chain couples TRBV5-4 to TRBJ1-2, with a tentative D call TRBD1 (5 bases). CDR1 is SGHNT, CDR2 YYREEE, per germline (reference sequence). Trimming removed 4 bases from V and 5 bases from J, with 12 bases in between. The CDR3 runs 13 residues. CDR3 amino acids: CASSVQGPYGYTF. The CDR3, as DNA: TGTGCCAGCAGCGTGCAGGGACCTTATGGCTACACCTTC.

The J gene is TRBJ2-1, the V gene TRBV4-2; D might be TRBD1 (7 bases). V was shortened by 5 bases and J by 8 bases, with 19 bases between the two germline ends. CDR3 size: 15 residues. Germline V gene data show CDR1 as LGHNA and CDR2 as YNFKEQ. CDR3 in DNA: TGTGCCAGCAGCAAGGAGGGGGCACTGGGGCATGAGCAGTTCTTC. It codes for CASSKEGALGHEQFF.

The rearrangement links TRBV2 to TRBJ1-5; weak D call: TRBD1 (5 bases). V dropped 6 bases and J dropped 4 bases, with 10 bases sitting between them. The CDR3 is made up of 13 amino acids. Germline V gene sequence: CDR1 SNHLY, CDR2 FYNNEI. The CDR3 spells CASRIQANQPQHF. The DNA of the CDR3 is TGTGCCAGCAGGATACAGGCGAATCAGCCCCAGCATTTT.

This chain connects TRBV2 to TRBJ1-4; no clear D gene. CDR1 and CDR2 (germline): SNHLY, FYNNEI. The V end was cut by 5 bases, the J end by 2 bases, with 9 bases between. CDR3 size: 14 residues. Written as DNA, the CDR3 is TGTGCCAGCAGTCCTGGTGATACTAATGAAAAACTGTTTTTT. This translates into CASSPGDTNEKLFF.

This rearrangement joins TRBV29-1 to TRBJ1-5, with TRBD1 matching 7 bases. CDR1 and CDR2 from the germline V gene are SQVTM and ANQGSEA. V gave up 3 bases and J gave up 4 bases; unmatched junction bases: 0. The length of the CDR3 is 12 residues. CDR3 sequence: CSVETGNQPQHF. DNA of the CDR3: TGCAGCGTTGAGACAGGGAATCAGCCCCAGCATTTT. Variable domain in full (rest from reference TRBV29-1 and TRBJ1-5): SAVISQKPSRDICQRGTSLTIQCQVDSQVTMMFWYRQQPGQSLTLIATANQGSEATYESGFVIDKFPISRPNLTFSTLTVSNMSPEDSSIYLCSVETGNQPQHFGDGTRLSIL.

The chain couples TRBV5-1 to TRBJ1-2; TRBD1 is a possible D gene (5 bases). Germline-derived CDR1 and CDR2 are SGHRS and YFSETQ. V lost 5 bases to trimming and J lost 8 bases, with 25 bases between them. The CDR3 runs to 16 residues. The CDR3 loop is CASSLPSRDLRGGYTF. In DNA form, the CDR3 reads TGCGCCAGCAGTCTACCTTCCAGGGATCTTAGGGGAGGCTACACCTTC.

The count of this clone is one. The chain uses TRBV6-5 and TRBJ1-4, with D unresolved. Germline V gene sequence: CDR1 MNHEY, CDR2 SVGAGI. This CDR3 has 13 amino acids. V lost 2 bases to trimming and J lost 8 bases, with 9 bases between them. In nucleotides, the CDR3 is TGTGCCAGCAGTTACGACTCTTGGGAAAAACTGTTTTTT. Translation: CASSYDSWEKLFF.

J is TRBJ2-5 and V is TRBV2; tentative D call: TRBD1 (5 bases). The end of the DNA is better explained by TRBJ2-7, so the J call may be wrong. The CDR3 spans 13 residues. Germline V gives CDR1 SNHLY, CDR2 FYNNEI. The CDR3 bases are TGTGCCAGCATAGGTCAGGGTCCCTACGAGCAGTACTTC. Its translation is CASIGQGPYEQYF.

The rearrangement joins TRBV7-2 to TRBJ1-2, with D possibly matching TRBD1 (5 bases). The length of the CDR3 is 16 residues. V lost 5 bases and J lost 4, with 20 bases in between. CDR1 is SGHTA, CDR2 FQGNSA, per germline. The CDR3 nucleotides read TGTGCCAGCAGCCAAGATCCCGGCAGGGTGACCTATGGCTACACCTTC. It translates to CASSQDPGRVTYGYTF. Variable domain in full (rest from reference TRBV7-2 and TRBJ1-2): GAGVSQSPSNKVTEKGKDVELRCDPISGHTALYWYRQSLGQGLEFLIYFQGNSAPDKSGLPSDRFSAERTGGSVSTLTIQRTQQEDSAVYLCASSQDPGRVTYGYTFGSGTRLTVV.

DNA of the CDR3: TGTGCCAGCAGGTCCCTAATGAGCTCTGGAAACACCATATATTTT. Amino acids: CASRSLMSSGNTIYF. The J gene is TRBJ1-3, the V gene TRBV2, with no clear D. Trimming shortened V by 6 bases and J by 0 bases, and 12 bases separated the two germline ends. CDR1 is SNHLY, CDR2 FYNNEI, per germline. CDR3 length equals 15 residues. Together with reference TRBV2 and TRBJ1-3, the CDR3 gives the full variable domain: EPEVTQTPSHQVTQMGQEVILRCVPISNHLYFYWYRQILGQKVEFLVSFYNNEISEKSEIFDDQFSVERPDGSNFTLKIRSTKLEDSAMYFCASRSLMSSGNTIYFGEGSWLTVV.

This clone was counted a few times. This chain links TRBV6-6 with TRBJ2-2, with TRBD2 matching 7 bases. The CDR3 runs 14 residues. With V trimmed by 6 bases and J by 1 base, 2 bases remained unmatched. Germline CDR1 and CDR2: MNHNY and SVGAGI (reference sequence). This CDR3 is CASSIAGNTGELFF. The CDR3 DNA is TGTGCCAGCAGCATAGCGGGGAACACCGGGGAGCTGTTTTTT.

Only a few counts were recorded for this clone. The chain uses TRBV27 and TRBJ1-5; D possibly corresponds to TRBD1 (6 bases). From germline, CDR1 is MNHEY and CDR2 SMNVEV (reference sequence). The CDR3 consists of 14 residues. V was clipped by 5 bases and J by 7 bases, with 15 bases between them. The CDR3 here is CASSIAQGQQPQHF. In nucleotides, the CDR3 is TGTGCCAGCAGTATCGCGCAGGGGCAACAGCCCCAGCATTTT.

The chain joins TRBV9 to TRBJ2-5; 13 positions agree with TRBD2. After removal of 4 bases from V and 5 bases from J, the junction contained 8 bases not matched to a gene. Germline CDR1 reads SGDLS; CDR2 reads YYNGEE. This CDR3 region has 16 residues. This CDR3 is CASSITSGGAAETQYF. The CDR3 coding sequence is TGTGCCAGCAGCATTACTAGCGGGGGGGCCGCGGAGACCCAGTACTTC.

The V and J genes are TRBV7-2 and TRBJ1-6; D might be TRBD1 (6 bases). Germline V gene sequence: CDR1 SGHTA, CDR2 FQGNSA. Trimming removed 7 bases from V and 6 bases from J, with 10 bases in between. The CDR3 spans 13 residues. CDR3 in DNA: TGTGCCAGCAAACAGGGCCCTAATTCACCCCTCCACTTT. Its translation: CASKQGPNSPLHF. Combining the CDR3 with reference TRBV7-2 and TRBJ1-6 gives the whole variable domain GAGVSQSPSNKVTEKGKDVELRCDPISGHTALYWYRQSLGQGLEFLIYFQGNSAPDKSGLPSDRFSAERTGGSVSTLTIQRTQQEDSAVYLCASKQGPNSPLHFGNGTRLTVT.

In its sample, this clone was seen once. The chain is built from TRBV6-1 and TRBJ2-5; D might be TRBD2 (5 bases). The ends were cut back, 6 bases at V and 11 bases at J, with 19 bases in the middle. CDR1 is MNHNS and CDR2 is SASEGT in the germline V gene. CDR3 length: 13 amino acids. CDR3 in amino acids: CASRYRTSGEQYF. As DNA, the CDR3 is TGTGCCAGCAGGTATAGGACCTCCGGGGAGCAGTACTTC.